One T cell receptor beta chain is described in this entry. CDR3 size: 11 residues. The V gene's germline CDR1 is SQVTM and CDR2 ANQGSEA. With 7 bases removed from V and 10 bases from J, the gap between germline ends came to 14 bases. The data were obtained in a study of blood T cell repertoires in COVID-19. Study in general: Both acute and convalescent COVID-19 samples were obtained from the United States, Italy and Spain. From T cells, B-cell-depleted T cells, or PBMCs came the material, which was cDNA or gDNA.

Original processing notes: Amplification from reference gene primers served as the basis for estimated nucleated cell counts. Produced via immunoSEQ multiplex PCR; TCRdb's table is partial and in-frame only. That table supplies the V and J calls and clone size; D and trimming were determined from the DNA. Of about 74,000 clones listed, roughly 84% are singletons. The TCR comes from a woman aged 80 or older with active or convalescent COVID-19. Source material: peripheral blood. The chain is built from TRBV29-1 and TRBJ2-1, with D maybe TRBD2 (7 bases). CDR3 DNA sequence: TGCAGCGCTTCGCGGGGGCAGGAGCAGTTCTTC. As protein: CSASRGQEQFF.